This TCR beta chain was captured in a study of OX40 agonist ivuxolimab in advanced cancers. Study-level information: Treatment of patients was with ivuxolimab, an agonistic anti-OX40 (CD134) antibody. Study results and caveats: Patients with a partial response at 0.1-3.0 mg/kg had among the lowest clonal expansion. Part of the nonresponder group also had normalized T-cell clonal expansion that was low.

Repertoires were generated with immunoSEQ multiplex PCR, while TCRdb's copy carries only in-frame clones and drops some. There are about 54,000 clones in the sample; approximately 90% occur only once, and just over 1.4% lies in the top ten. As to this clone: Its antigen is undetermined.

The junction had 6 bases not matched to a gene; V was cut back by 2 bases and J by 1 base. CDR3 length equals 17 residues. Looked up from germline, CDR1 is KGHSH and CDR2 is LQKENI. Specimen: CD4+ or CD8+ T cells sorted from blood, collected in a trial of the OX40 agonist ivuxolimab. The chain recombines TRBV18 with TRBJ2-1; 9 bases map to TRBD2. This TCR was sampled from an adult with an advanced solid tumor such as melanoma, head and neck, liver or kidney cancer. CDR3 bases: TGTGCCAGCTCACCAGGTAGCGGGGGCCGTTCCTACAATGAGCAGTTCTTC. Its protein product is CASSPGSGGRSYNEQFF.